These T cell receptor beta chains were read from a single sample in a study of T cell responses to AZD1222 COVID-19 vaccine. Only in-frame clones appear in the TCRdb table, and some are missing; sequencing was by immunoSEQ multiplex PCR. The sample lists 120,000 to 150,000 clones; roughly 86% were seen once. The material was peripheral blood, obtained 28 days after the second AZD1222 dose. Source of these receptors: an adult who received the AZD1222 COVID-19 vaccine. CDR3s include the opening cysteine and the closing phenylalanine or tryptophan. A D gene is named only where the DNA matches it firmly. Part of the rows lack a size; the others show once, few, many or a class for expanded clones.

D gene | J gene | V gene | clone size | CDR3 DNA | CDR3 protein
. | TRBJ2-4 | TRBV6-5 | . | TGTGCCAGCAGTTATCTCGACAAAAACATTCAGTACTTC | CASSYLDKNIQYF
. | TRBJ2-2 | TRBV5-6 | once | TGTGCAGGGACCGTGCTGGGGAAGAACACCGGGGAGCTGTTTTTT | CAGTVLGKNTGELFF
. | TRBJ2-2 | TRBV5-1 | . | TGCGCCAGCAGCAGTGACAGGTTGAACACCGGGGAGCTGTTTTTT | CASSSDRLNTGELFF
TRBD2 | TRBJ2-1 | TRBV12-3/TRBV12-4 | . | TGTGCCAGCAGTTTAAACAGCGGGAACGGGCAGTTCTTC | CASSLNSGNGQFF
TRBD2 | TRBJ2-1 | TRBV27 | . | TGTGCCAGCAGTTACCGACTAGCGGGGGGGTCCCAGGGGGAGCAGTTCTTC | CASSYRLAGGSQGEQFF
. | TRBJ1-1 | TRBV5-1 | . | TGCGCCAGCAGCTTGGGGACGGTCGACACTGAAGCTTTCTTT | CASSLGTVDTEAFF
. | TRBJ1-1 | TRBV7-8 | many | TGTGCCAGCAGCTCCTCCCGGGACCTACTTTGGGACACTGAAGCTTTCTTT | CASSSSRDLLWDTEAFF
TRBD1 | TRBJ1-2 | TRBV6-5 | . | TGTGCCAGCAGTCCAACAGGGGACCTCTATGGCTACACCTTC | CASSPTGDLYGYTF
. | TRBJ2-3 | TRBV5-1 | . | TGCGCCAGCAGCCTGGGAATGGGACAAGATACGCAGTATTTT | CASSLGMGQDTQYF
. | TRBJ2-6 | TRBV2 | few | TGTGCCAGCAGTTGGGACGGTCACTCTGGGGCCAACGTCCTGACTTTC | CASSWDGHSGANVLTF
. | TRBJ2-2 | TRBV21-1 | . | TGTGCCAGCAGCAAAGTGGGGGCCCAGGTATGGTCCACGAACACCGGGGAGCTGTTTTTT | CASSKVGAQVWSTNTGELFF
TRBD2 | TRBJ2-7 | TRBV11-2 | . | TGTGCCAGCAAAGCGGGACTATCCTACGAGCAGTACTTC | CASKAGLSYEQYF
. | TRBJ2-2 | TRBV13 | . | TGTGCCAGCATTTCCACCTCACACCGGGGCGCGAACACCGGGGAGCTGTTTTTT | CASISTSHRGANTGELFF
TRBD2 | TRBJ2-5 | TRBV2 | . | TGTGCCAGCAGGGATCTAGCGGGAGGAGGAGAGACCCAGTACTTC | CASRDLAGGGETQYF
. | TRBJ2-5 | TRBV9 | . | TGTGCCAGCAGCGTAGGAGGGATCCAAGAGACCCAGTACTTC | CASSVGGIQETQYF
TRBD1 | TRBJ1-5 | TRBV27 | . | TGTGCCAGCAGTTTCCAGGGGGTAGGTCAGCCCCAGCATTTT | CASSFQGVGQPQHF
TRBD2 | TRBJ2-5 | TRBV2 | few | TGTGCCAGCAGTCCCCTTGGGGGGGGAGAGACCCAGTACTTC | CASSPLGGGETQYF
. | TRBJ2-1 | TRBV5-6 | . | TGTGCCAGCATCCGCGACCAGCACAATGAGCAGTTCTTC | CASIRDQHNEQFF
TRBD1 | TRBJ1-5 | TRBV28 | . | TGTGCCAGCAGTTTACAGGGGGCCTATCAGCCCCAGCATTTT | CASSLQGAYQPQHF
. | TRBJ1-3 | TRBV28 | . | TGTGCCAGCAGTTTATGGAGGGGCGAAGGAGGAAACACCATATATTTT | CASSLWRGEGGNTIYF
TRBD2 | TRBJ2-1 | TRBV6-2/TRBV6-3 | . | TGTGCCAGCAGTCGCCTGACTAGCGGGGTTTACAATGAGCAGTTCTTC | CASSRLTSGVYNEQFF
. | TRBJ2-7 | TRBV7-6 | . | TGTGCCAGCAGCCCAGGCGGCTCCTACGAGCAGTACTTC | CASSPGGSYEQYF
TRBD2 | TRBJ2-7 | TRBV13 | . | TGTGCCAGCAGCTTAACTAGCGTTGCCGAGCAGTACTTC | CASSLTSVAEQYF
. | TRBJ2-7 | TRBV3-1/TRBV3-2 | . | TGTGCCAGCAGCCGGACTGACTACGAGCAGTACTTC | CASSRTDYEQYF
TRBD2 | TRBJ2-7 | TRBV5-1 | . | TGCGCCAGCAGCGCAGTAGCGGGAGGGCCGGGCGAGCAGTACTTC | CASSAVAGGPGEQYF
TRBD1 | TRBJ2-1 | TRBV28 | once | TGTGCCAGCAGTTCAGGGGGCACTGGCTCCTACAATGAGCAGTTCTTC | CASSSGGTGSYNEQFF
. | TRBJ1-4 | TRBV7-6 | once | TGTGCCAGCAGCCCGCTAACCCTGGGGGTTGGCGGTGAAAAACTGTTTTTT | CASSPLTLGVGGEKLFF
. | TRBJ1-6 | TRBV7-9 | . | TGTGCCAGCAGTTCGACAGATGACAATTCACCCCTCCACTTT | CASSSTDDNSPLHF
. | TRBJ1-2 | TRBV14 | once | TGTGCCAGCAGCCAAGTCTCAGGCAACTATGGCTACACCTTC | CASSQVSGNYGYTF
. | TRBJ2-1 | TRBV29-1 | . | TGCAGCGTCGGGACGACTTGGGGCAATGAGCAGTTCTTC | CSVGTTWGNEQFF
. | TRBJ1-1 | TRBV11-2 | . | TGTGCCAGCAGCCCGGGACGGACCAAGAACACTGAAGCTTTCTTT | CASSPGRTKNTEAFF
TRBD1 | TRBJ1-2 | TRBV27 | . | TGTGCCAGCAGTATCGACAGGGGGTCGGGCTACACCTTC | CASSIDRGSGYTF
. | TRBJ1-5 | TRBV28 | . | TGTGCCAGCAGTCCACAGCCGCCTGGACAGCCCCAGCATTTT | CASSPQPPGQPQHF
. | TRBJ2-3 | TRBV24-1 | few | TGTGCCACCAGTGGGGCGTGGACAGATACGCAGTATTTT | CATSGAWTDTQYF
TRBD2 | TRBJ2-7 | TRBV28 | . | TGTGCCAGCAGTTTATTAGCGGGAGAGTACGAGCAGTACTTC | CASSLLAGEYEQYF
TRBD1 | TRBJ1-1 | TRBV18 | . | TGTGCCAGCTCGAAATCCTTACAGGGGGGGATCACTGAAGCTTTCTTT | CASSKSLQGGITEAFF